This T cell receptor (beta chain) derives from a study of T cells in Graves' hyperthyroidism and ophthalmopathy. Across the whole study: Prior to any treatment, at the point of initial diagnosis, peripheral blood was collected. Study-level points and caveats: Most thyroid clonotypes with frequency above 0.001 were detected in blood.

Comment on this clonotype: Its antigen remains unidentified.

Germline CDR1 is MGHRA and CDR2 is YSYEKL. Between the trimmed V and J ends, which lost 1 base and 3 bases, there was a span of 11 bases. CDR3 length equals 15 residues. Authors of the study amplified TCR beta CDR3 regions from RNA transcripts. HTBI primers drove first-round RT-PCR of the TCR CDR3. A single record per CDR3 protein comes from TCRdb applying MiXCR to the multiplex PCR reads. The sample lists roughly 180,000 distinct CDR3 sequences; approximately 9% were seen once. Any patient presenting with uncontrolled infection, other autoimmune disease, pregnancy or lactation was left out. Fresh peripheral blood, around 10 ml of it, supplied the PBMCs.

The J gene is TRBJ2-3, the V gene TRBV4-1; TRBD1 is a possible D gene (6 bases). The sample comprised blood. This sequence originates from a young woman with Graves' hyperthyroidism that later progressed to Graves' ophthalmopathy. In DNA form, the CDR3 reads TGCGCCAGCAGCCAAGGTCTAGACAGGACAGATACGCAGTATTTT. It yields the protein CASSQGLDRTDTQYF.